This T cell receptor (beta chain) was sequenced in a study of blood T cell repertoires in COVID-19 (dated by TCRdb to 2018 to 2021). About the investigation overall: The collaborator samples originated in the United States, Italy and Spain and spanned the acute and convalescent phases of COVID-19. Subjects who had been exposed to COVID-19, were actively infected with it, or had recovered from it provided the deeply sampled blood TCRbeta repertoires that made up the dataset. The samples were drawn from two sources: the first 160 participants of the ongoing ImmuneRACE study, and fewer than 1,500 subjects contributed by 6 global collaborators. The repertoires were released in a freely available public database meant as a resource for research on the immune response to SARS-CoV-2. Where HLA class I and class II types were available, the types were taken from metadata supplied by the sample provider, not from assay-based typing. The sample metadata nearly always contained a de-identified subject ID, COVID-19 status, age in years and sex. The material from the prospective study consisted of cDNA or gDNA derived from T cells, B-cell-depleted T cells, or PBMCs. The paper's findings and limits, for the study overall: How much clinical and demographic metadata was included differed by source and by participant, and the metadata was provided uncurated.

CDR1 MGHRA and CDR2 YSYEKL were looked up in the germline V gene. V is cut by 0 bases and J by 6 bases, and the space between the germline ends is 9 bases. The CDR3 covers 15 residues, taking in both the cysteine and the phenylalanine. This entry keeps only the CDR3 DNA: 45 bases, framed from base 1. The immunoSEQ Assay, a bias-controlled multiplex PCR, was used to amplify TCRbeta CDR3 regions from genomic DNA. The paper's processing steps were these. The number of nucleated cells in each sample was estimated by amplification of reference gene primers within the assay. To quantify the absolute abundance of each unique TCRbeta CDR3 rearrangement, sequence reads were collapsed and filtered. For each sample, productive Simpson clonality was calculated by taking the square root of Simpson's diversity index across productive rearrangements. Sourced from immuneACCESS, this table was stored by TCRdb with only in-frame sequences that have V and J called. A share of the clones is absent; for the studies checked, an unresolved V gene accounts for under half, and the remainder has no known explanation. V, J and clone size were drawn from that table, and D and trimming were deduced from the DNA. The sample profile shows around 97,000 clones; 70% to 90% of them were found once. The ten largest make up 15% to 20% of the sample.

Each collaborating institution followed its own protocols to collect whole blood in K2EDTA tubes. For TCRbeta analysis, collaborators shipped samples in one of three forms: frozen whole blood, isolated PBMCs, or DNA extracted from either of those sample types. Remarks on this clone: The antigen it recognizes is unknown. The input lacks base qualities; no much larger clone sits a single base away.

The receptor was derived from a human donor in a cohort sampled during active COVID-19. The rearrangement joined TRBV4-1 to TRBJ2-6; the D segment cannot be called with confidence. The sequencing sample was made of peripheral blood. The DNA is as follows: TGCGCCAGCAGCCAAGACCGGCAGGCGGCCAACGTCCTGACTTTC. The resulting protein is CASSQDRQAANVLTF.